This entry is about one TCR beta chain. Antigen specificity is unknown. The junction and the germline gene differ at one end; a read error may be behind it. This CDR3 is 11 amino acids long. Germline CDR1 and CDR2: MNHNS and SASEGT. CD45RA-negative memory and CD45RA+ naive subsets were split from the CD4+ cells. The data originate from a study of shared clonotypes between healthy human individuals. Whole-study results and caveats: Sharing across four donors was seen in 4% to 6.5% of naive CD4 clonotypes. Memory subsets generally showed smaller estimated richness than naive subsets did.

How the authors handled the data: Without quality scores, immunoSEQ junctional reads could not be filtered like full-length reads. Clones were sequenced by immunoSEQ multiplex PCR, and TCRdb holds only the in-frame ones, with some missing. V, J and clone size were drawn from that table, and D and trimming were deduced from the DNA. Of around 2,000,000 clones in the sample, 85% to 95% are singletons; the top ten hold 0.1% to 0.15%. The sequence was collected from a young man in good health. The specimen sequenced was naive CD4+ T cells sorted from blood. Stated subset: CD45RA+ positively selected. This chain links TRBV6-1 with TRBJ2-7; tentatively, D is TRBD1 (6 bases). The CDR3 reads CASSEPWGPNF. Written as DNA, the CDR3 is TGTGCCAGCAGTGAACCCTGGGGGCCGAACTTC.